Below are 30 T cell receptor beta chains sequenced from a single sample in a study of shared clonotypes between healthy human individuals. Terminally differentiated effector memory CD45RA+ cells were left out of the naive CD8 fraction, which was CD45RO-negative and positively selected for CCR7. Libraries were prepared by immunoSEQ multiplex PCR; TCRdb keeps only in-frame clonotypes and omits some of them. The sample holds about 2.2 million clones, 93% seen once. Sequenced material: naive CD8+ T cells from PBMCs. Receptors were obtained from a man aged 18 to 29 in good health. Some clones in this sample may be carry-over from other donors' samples.

V is TRBV7-9 and J is TRBJ2-3; D unresolved. The CDR3 covers 14 residues. Germline-derived CDR1 and CDR2 are SEHNR and FQNEAQ (reference sequence). Trimming left V 2 bases short and J 1 base short, with 7 bases between. In DNA, the CDR3 is TGTGCCAGCAGCTTAAGGACCCGCACAGATACGCAGTATTTT. It specifies CASSLRTRTDTQYF. Drawing the rest from reference TRBV7-9 and TRBJ2-3, the complete variable domain is DTGVSQNPRHKITKRGQNVTFRCDPISEHNRLYWYRQTLGQGPEFLTYFQNEAQLEKSRLLSDRFSAERPKGSFSTLEIQRTEQGDSAMYLCASSLRTRTDTQYFGPGTRLTVL.

The V gene is TRBV19, the J gene TRBJ2-7, with D maybe TRBD2 (6 bases). CDR3 size: 16 residues. Trimming pared 0 bases from V and 2 bases from J, leaving 14 bases between. Germline V lookup: CDR1 LNHDA, CDR2 SQIVND (reference sequence). For the CDR3, the DNA is TGTGCCAGTAGTATAGACGCGGCTAGCGCACCCTACGAGCAGTACTTC. It translates to CASSIDAASAPYEQYF.

The chain has TRBV27 and TRBJ2-1; the match to TRBD2 covers 8 bases. The CDR3 extends over 15 amino acids. Germline lookup yields CDR1 MNHEY and CDR2 SMNVEV (reference sequence). V lost 1 base, J lost 15 bases, and 14 bases stayed unmatched. This chain's CDR3 is CASSLWGVPGGPLFF. In DNA form, the CDR3 reads TGTGCCAGCAGTTTATGGGGGGTTCCGGGAGGGCCGCTGTTCTTC.

This chain joins TRBV7-2 and TRBJ2-7, with TRBD1 matching over 7 bases. V trimming: 4 bases; J trimming: 4 bases; junction bases outside the gene matches: 7. The V gene's germline CDR1 is SGHTA and CDR2 FQGNSA. This CDR3 is 14 amino acids long. In DNA, the CDR3 is TGTGCCAGCAGCTCGACGGACAGGAGTTACGAGCAGTACTTC. It specifies CASSSTDRSYEQYF.

V gene TRBV5-1 combines with J gene TRBJ2-1; 12 bases are a match to TRBD1. Germline V lookup: CDR1 SGHRS, CDR2 YFSETQ. The CDR3 length is 17 residues. J was trimmed by 8 bases and V by 2 bases; bases with no gene match: 11. CDR3 nucleotide sequence: TGCGCCAGCAGCTTAGCGAACCGGGACAGGGGGCTCGATGAGCAGTTCTTC. Its translation: CASSLANRDRGLDEQFF. Drawing the rest from reference TRBV5-1 and TRBJ2-1, the complete variable domain is KAGVTQTPRYLIKTRGQQVTLSCSPISGHRSVSWYQQTPGQGLQFLFEYFSETQRNKGNFPGRFSGRQFSNSRSEMNVSTLELGDSALYLCASSLANRDRGLDEQFFGPGTRLTVL.

The rearrangement links TRBV5-1 to TRBJ1-1; D may be TRBD1 (5 bases). The CDR3 runs 13 residues. With 1 base removed from V and 6 bases from J, the gap between germline ends came to 10 bases. Germline lookup yields CDR1 SGHRS and CDR2 YFSETQ. CDR3 protein: CASSLSSGPEAFF. CDR3 coding DNA: TGCGCCAGCAGCTTGTCTTCGGGGCCTGAAGCTTTCTTT.

The chain employs TRBV19 and TRBJ2-7; D remains ambiguous. Deletions cut 8 bases from V and 5 bases from J, with 19 bases between. The CDR3 is made up of 14 amino acids. The V gene's germline CDR1 is LNHDA and CDR2 SQIVND (reference sequence). CDR3 nucleotides: TGTGCCAGTCGCAGTTCCCCACGTTCCAACGAGCAGTACTTC. Its protein is CASRSSPRSNEQYF. Full variable domain (missing parts from reference TRBV19 and TRBJ2-7): DGGITQSPKYLFRKEGQNVTLSCEQNLNHDAMYWYRQDPGQGLRLIYYSQIVNDFQKGDIAEGYSVSREKKESFPLTVTSAQKNPTAFYLCASRSSPRSNEQYFGPGTRLTVT.

The chain recombines TRBV18 with TRBJ1-1; 9 nucleotides line up with TRBD1. The J segment lost 5 bases and the V segment lost 6 bases, leaving 7 bases of the junction unmatched. The CDR3 has 14 amino acids. Germline-derived CDR1 and CDR2 are KGHSH and LQKENI. In DNA, the CDR3 is TGTGCCAGCTCCTACGGACAGGGGTTGACTGAAGCTTTCTTT. Protein: CASSYGQGLTEAFF.

The chain couples TRBV6-5 to TRBJ1-2; a weak D match, TRBD1 (6 bases). The CDR3 totals 14 residues. V was cut by 6 bases and J by 1 base, with 12 bases left in between. Germline V gene lookup returns CDR1 MNHEY and CDR2 SVGAGI. CDR3 region: CASSEGTLNYGYTF. The CDR3 nucleotides are TGTGCCAGCAGCGAAGGGACACTTAACTATGGCTACACCTTC.

With respect to this clone: Other DNA sequences within the sample encode an identical CDR3. This rearrangement joins TRBV29-1 to TRBJ2-7; 10 nucleotides line up with TRBD2. This CDR3 has 14 amino acids. In germline, CDR1 is SQVTM, CDR2 ANQGSEA. The J segment lost 3 bases and the V segment lost 3 bases, leaving 5 bases of the junction unmatched. Here the CDR3 reads CSVDRTSGGYEQYF. For the CDR3, the DNA is TGCAGCGTTGACCGGACTAGCGGTGGCTACGAGCAGTACTTC.

This chain connects TRBV28 to TRBJ2-1; D is undetermined. The V and J ends lost 4 bases and 8 bases respectively, with 15 bases between them. The CDR3 length is 14 residues. CDR1 MDHEN and CDR2 SYDVKM come from the germline V gene. The CDR3 DNA reads TGTGCCAGCAGTTCTTCCGGCTTGTCCGATGAGCAGTTCTTC. Residues: CASSSSGLSDEQFF. The full variable domain, in which reference TRBV28 and TRBJ2-1 provide the parts outside the CDR3, is DVKVTQSSRYLVKRTGEKVFLECVQDMDHENMFWYRQDPGLGLRLIYFSYDVKMKEKGDIPEGYSVSREKKERFSLILESASTNQTSMYLCASSSSGLSDEQFFGPGTRLTVL.

In regard to this clone: This CDR3 is also generated by other DNA sequences in the sample. The chain is built from TRBV7-9 and TRBJ2-3; D uncertain. The CDR3 loop spans 14 amino acids. Trimming took off 0 bases at V and 2 bases at J, with 6 bases between the two ends. Germline V gene data show CDR1 as SEHNR and CDR2 as FQNEAQ (reference sequence). CDR3 sequence: CASSLAGYTDTQYF. The CDR3, as DNA: TGTGCCAGCAGCTTAGCGGGCTACACAGATACGCAGTATTTT.

This clone was recorded once. CDR3 region: CASSLSADSYEQYF. The CDR3 nucleotides read TGTGCCAGCAGTTTATCGGCGGACTCCTACGAGCAGTACTTC. The V and J genes are TRBV28 and TRBJ2-7; D is unclear. Germline values: CDR1 MDHEN, CDR2 SYDVKM. Trimming pared 1 base from V and 0 bases from J, leaving 7 bases between. This CDR3 spans 14 amino acids.

The chain recombines TRBV7-9 with TRBJ2-1; D unresolved. The CDR3 extends over 15 amino acids. From germline, CDR1 is SEHNR and CDR2 FQNEAQ (reference sequence). Trimming shortened V by 5 bases and J by 0 bases, and 11 bases separated the two germline ends. The DNA of the CDR3 is TGTGCCAGCAGCCCCCGGGTGGCCTCCTACAATGAGCAGTTCTTC. This translates into CASSPRVASYNEQFF.

This clone appeared once. The chain joins TRBV25-1 to TRBJ2-1, with 8 bases identical to TRBD2. This CDR3 is 14 amino acids long. The junction had 4 bases not matched to a gene; V was cut back by 5 bases and J by 4 bases. Germline V CDR1 and CDR2: MGHDK, SYGVNS. CDR3 bases: TGTGCCAGCAGTCTAGCGGGCTTTTACAATGAGCAGTTCTTC. Translating it yields CASSLAGFYNEQFF.

This clone was seen just once. The chain is built from TRBV27 and TRBJ1-1, with 8 bases identical to TRBD1. CDR3 length: 15 residues. CDR1 and CDR2 from the germline V gene are MNHEY and SMNVEV (reference sequence). V was pared by 1 base and J by 4 bases, with 5 bases of the junction left unmatched. CDR3 sequence (DNA): TGTGCCAGCAGTTTATACAGGGGGACGGGCACTGAAGCTTTCTTT. It specifies CASSLYRGTGTEAFF.

The chain uses TRBV25-1 and TRBJ1-1; 7 bases match TRBD1. The V gene end was trimmed by 9 bases and the J gene end by 2 bases; junction bases not matched to a gene: 6. The germline gives CDR1 MGHDK, CDR2 SYGVNS. This CDR3 comprises 13 residues. CDR3 sequence reads: CASRDSGNTEAFF. CDR3 in DNA: TGTGCCAGTAGGGACAGCGGAAACACTGAAGCTTTCTTT.

J is TRBJ2-1 and V is TRBV9, with 10 bases identical to TRBD2. This CDR3 is built from 14 residues. CDR1 is SGDLS, CDR2 YYNGEE, per germline. The V gene end was trimmed by 6 bases and the J gene end by 5 bases; junction bases not matched to a gene: 5. This chain's CDR3 is CASTQAGGDNEQFF. The CDR3 region has the DNA TGTGCCAGCACTCAAGCGGGAGGGGACAATGAGCAGTTCTTC.

This sequence joins TRBV6-5 and TRBJ2-5; D is possibly TRBD2 (7 bases). The CDR3 sequence is 14 residues long. The V gene lost 7 bases and the J gene lost 4 bases, with 16 bases spanning the gap. Germline-derived CDR1 and CDR2 are MNHEY and SVGAGI. CDR3 residues: CASTMGGGAETQYF. The CDR3 coding sequence is TGTGCCAGCACTATGGGAGGGGGGGCAGAGACCCAGTACTTC.

The CDR3 loop is CASSEGRASETYEQYF. For the CDR3, the DNA is TGTGCCAGCAGCGAGGGCCGGGCTAGCGAGACCTACGAGCAGTACTTC. The chain recombines TRBV9 with TRBJ2-7; weak D call: TRBD2 (6 bases). Germline lookup yields CDR1 SGDLS and CDR2 YYNGEE. Trimming pared 3 bases from V and 2 bases from J, leaving 18 bases between. This CDR3 spans 16 amino acids. The whole variable domain, filled in from reference TRBV9 and TRBJ2-7, reads DSGVTQTPKHLITATGQRVTLRCSPRSGDLSVYWYQQSLDQGLQFLIQYYNGEERAKGNILERFSAQQFPDLHSELNLSSLELGDSALYFCASSEGRASETYEQYFGPGTRLTVT.

The chain joins TRBV28 to TRBJ2-5; the D gene is possibly TRBD2 (7 bases). CDR3 length: 15 residues. V lost 3 bases and J lost 7, with 18 bases in between. From germline, CDR1 is MDHEN and CDR2 SYDVKM. CDR3 protein: CASSLSGEGPMTQYF. Written as DNA, the CDR3 is TGTGCCAGCAGTTTGTCAGGGGAGGGGCCCATGACCCAGTACTTC. The whole variable domain, remainder taken from reference TRBV28 and TRBJ2-5, is DVKVTQSSRYLVKRTGEKVFLECVQDMDHENMFWYRQDPGLGLRLIYFSYDVKMKEKGDIPEGYSVSREKKERFSLILESASTNQTSMYLCASSLSGEGPMTQYFGPGTRLLVL.

This chain connects TRBV5-1 to TRBJ2-1, with TRBD2 matching 7 bases. This CDR3 is 12 amino acids long. The V and J ends lost 4 bases and 10 bases, in that order; junction bases with no gene match: 5. From germline, CDR1 is SGHRS and CDR2 YFSETQ. The CDR3 nucleotides are TGCGCCAGCAGCCCGTCAGCGGGAGAGCAGTTCTTC. Translated, it gives CASSPSAGEQFF.

This rearrangement joins TRBV5-6 to TRBJ2-5; D is tentatively TRBD1 or TRBD2 (5 bases each). Germline assignment: CDR1 SGHDT and CDR2 YYEEEE. There are 16 residues in the CDR3. V lost 4 bases, J lost 5 bases, and 21 bases lay in between. In nucleotides, the CDR3 is TGTGCCAGCAGCGAGGACATGAGGGCTTTAAGGGAGACCCAGTACTTC. Its translation: CASSEDMRALRETQYF.

V is TRBV6-6 and J is TRBJ1-1; no clear D. With 3 bases removed from V and 3 bases from J, the gap between germline ends came to 8 bases. CDR3 size: 13 residues. Germline V gene lookup returns CDR1 MNHNY and CDR2 SVGAGI (reference sequence). Written as DNA, the CDR3 is TGTGCCAGCAGTTATGGACGGTACACTGAAGCTTTCTTT. This sequence encodes CASSYGRYTEAFF.

V usage is TRBV19 and J usage is TRBJ1-1; possible D gene TRBD1, 5 bases. Germline assignment: CDR1 LNHDA and CDR2 SQIVND (reference sequence). This CDR3 region has 14 residues. V shed 5 bases and J shed 3 bases, with 13 bases lying between them. CDR3 loop: CASSPWWGDTEAFF. The CDR3 nucleotides read TGTGCCAGTAGTCCGTGGTGGGGGGACACTGAAGCTTTCTTT.

V is TRBV28 and J is TRBJ1-1; no reliable D call. The V gene's germline CDR1 is MDHEN and CDR2 SYDVKM. There are 15 residues in the CDR3. The ends were cut back, 3 bases at V and 0 bases at J, with 11 bases in the middle. This CDR3 is CASSLGRFMNTEAFF. DNA for the CDR3: TGTGCCAGCAGTTTGGGCAGATTCATGAACACTGAAGCTTTCTTT.

The chain joins TRBV25-1 to TRBJ1-2; tentatively, D is TRBD1 (6 bases). Germline values: CDR1 MGHDK, CDR2 SYGVNS. Deletions cut 2 bases from V and 6 bases from J, with 16 bases between. This CDR3 comprises 15 residues. The CDR3 coding sequence is TGTGCCAGCAGTGAACGGCGGGAACAGGGCCATGGCTACACCTTC. The encoded protein is CASSERREQGHGYTF.

This clone was seen a single time. The chain recombines TRBV27 with TRBJ1-1; 10 nucleotides line up with TRBD1. V was clipped by 5 bases and J by 5 bases; unmatched bases: 8. The germline V gene encodes CDR1 MNHEY and CDR2 SMNVEV (reference sequence). This CDR3 contains 15 residues. This chain's CDR3 is CASSARQGARTEAFF. In DNA, the CDR3 is TGTGCCAGCAGTGCCCGACAGGGGGCGCGAACTGAAGCTTTCTTT.

This chain uses TRBV7-9 with TRBJ2-3; 13 bases fit TRBD2. Trimming removed 3 bases from V and 6 bases from J; junction bases left unmatched: 6. The CDR3 is 16 residues long. Germline CDR1 reads SEHNR; CDR2 reads FQNEAQ (reference sequence). CDR3 sequence: CASSFGLAGVWDTQYF. CDR3 in DNA: TGTGCCAGCAGCTTCGGACTAGCGGGAGTTTGGGATACGCAGTATTTT.

The V call is TRBV2, the J call TRBJ2-7, with 7 bases fitting TRBD2. This CDR3 is built from 14 residues. J was trimmed by 2 bases and V by 11 bases; bases with no gene match: 12. Germline-derived CDR1 and CDR2 are SNHLY and FYNNEI. In DNA form, the CDR3 reads TGTGCCCTTGTCGTGGCCAGCGGGGCCTACGAGCAGTACTTC. As protein: CALVVASGAYEQYF.